The 25 T cell receptor beta chains below all came from one sample that was sequenced in a study of shared clonotypes between healthy human individuals (TCRdb year 2020). Receptor amplification or capture employed the immunoSEQ multiplex PCR assay. TCRdb took this table from immuneACCESS and kept in-frame rearrangements with V and J called. Such tables lack part of the clones; where checked against another copy, unresolved V genes explain under half of the gap, and the rest is unexplained. Present in this sample are more than 1.2 million clones, 97% to 99% of which were seen just once. Of the sample, approximately 0.4% falls within the top ten clones. The specimen sequenced was naive CD4+ T cells sorted from blood. This sample's cell subset or site label indicates: CD45RA+ positively selected. The receptors derive from a man aged 25 to 40 in good health.

This rearrangement joins TRBV11-2 to TRBJ2-7; 7 nucleotides align to TRBD1. CDR1 is SGHAT, CDR2 FQNNGV, per germline. V lost 4 bases to trimming and J lost 3 bases; unmatched junction nucleotides: 9. The CDR3 sequence is 15 residues long. The DNA of the CDR3 is TGTGCCAGCAGCTCTATCCGGGACAGAGTCTACGAGCAGTACTTC. This gives the protein CASSSIRDRVYEQYF.

This sequence joins TRBV5-4 and TRBJ2-5; D is perhaps TRBD1 (5 bases). The V gene lost 5 bases and the J gene lost 4 bases, with 21 bases spanning the gap. Looked up from germline, CDR1 is SGHNT and CDR2 is YYREEE (reference sequence). The CDR3 length is 16 residues. The DNA for the CDR3 is TGTGCCAGCAGTCTCACTCCATTTCAGGGCGCAGAGACCCAGTACTTC. The encoded protein is CASSLTPFQGAETQYF. The complete variable domain, with remaining parts taken from reference TRBV5-4 and TRBJ2-5, reads ETGVTQSPTHLIKTRGQQVTLRCSSQSGHNTVSWYQQALGQGPQFIFQYYREEENGRGNFPPRFSGLQFPNYSSELNVNALELDDSALYLCASSLTPFQGAETQYFGPGTRLLVL.

The CDR3 DNA reads TGTGCCAGCGGAATTAGCCGTAACGCCGGGGAGCTGTTTTTT. Amino acid sequence: CASGISRNAGELFF. The gene calls are TRBV6-6 and TRBJ2-2; D not resolved. Germline V gene sequence: CDR1 MNHNY, CDR2 SVGAGI (reference sequence). The CDR3 has 14 amino acids. Between the trimmed V and J ends, which lost 8 bases and 6 bases, there was a span of 16 bases.

The chain carries TRBV19 and TRBJ1-5; D is possibly TRBD1 (5 bases). The germline CDR1 and CDR2 sequences are LNHDA and SQIVND (reference sequence). V shed 6 bases and J shed 5 bases, with 11 bases lying between them. The CDR3 spans 13 residues. CDR3 sequence (DNA): TGTGCCAGTAGCGGGGGTCTTCATCAGCCCCAGCATTTT. It yields the protein CASSGGLHQPQHF.

The chain carries TRBV5-4 and TRBJ2-3, with TRBD1 as a possible D gene (7 bases). The CDR3 is 14 residues long. The germline V gene has CDR1 SGHNT and CDR2 YYREEE (reference sequence). Trimming removed 4 bases from V and 4 bases from J, with 13 bases in between. The CDR3, as DNA: TGTGCCAGCAGCGCGGGACAGAGACCAGATACGCAGTATTTT. Residues: CASSAGQRPDTQYF.

Details on this clone: The sample carries other DNA sequences with the same CDR3. The J gene is TRBJ2-2, the V gene TRBV19; possibly TRBD1 for D (6 bases). CDR3 length: 14 residues. V lost 5 bases to trimming and J lost 1 base, with 8 bases between them. Per the germline V gene, CDR1 is LNHDA and CDR2 is SQIVND (reference sequence). DNA for the CDR3: TGTGCCAGTAGTCCGACAGGGAACACCGGGGAGCTGTTTTTT. Translating it yields CASSPTGNTGELFF.

As regards this clone: Different DNA sequences within this sample yield the same CDR3. This chain connects TRBV9 to TRBJ2-1; D unclear. The CDR3 contains 13 residues. Germline-derived CDR1 and CDR2 are SGDLS and YYNGEE. V was cut by 0 bases and J by 7 bases, with 8 bases left in between. CDR3 region: CASSVGQSNEQFF. The DNA for the CDR3 is TGTGCCAGCAGCGTAGGGCAGTCTAATGAGCAGTTCTTC.

V is TRBV5-1 and J is TRBJ1-3; 9 nucleotides match TRBD1. The J segment lost 4 bases and the V segment lost 4 bases, leaving 6 bases of the junction unmatched. The CDR3 extends over 15 amino acids. CDR1 is SGHRS and CDR2 is YFSETQ in the germline V gene. As DNA, the CDR3 is TGCGCCAGCAGCCTGGGGACAGGGACAGGAAACACCATATATTTT. Its protein product is CASSLGTGTGNTIYF.

As concerns this clone: An end of the junction differs from the germline gene, which may be a read error. The chain carries TRBV7-7 and TRBJ2-5; possible D gene TRBD1, 5 bases. The CDR3 is 13 residues long. Germline V gene data show CDR1 as SSHAT and CDR2 as FNYEAQ (reference sequence). In DNA, the CDR3 is TGTGCTAGCAGCTATAACAGGATAGAGACCCAGTACTTC. It encodes CASSYNRIETQYF.

The chain links TRBV10-3 to TRBJ2-1; D unclear. The CDR3 loop spans 15 amino acids. Germline V gene data show CDR1 as ENHRY and CDR2 as SYGVKD. Trimming stripped 7 bases from V and 0 bases from J, with 13 bases between. CDR3 in amino acids: CAINFGQPSYNEQFF. CDR3 sequence (DNA): TGTGCCATCAATTTCGGGCAACCCTCCTACAATGAGCAGTTCTTC.

The chain recombines TRBV6-9 with TRBJ1-2; 10 nucleotides match TRBD1. The CDR3 length is 16 residues. V shed 6 bases, J shed 7 bases, and the junction held 14 bases outside the gene matches. Per the germline V gene, CDR1 is MNHGY and CDR2 is SVAAGI. The CDR3 loop reads CASSDSGTGVSCGYTF. The DNA for the CDR3 is TGTGCCAGCAGCGATTCCGGGACAGGGGTATCTTGTGGCTACACCTTC.

The CDR3 sequence is CASSPRPGVEKLFF. CDR3 DNA sequence: TGTGCCAGCAGCCCTCGTCCGGGGGTCGAAAAACTGTTTTTT. This sequence joins TRBV5-4 and TRBJ1-4, with a tentative D call TRBD1 (5 bases). Germline V gene lookup returns CDR1 SGHNT and CDR2 YYREEE (reference sequence). The CDR3 length is 14 residues. Trimming left V 4 bases short and J 8 bases short, with 15 bases between.

The chain carries TRBV5-1 and TRBJ2-1, with 11 positions matching TRBD2. V shed 2 bases and J 8 bases; nucleotides not matched to a gene: 18. CDR3 length: 19 residues. Per germline, CDR1 SGHRS and CDR2 YFSETQ. CDR3 loop: CASSFGWLAGGPELDEQFF. CDR3 in DNA: TGCGCCAGCAGCTTTGGGTGGTTAGCGGGAGGGCCTGAACTGGATGAGCAGTTCTTC.

The V gene is TRBV7-3, the J gene TRBJ2-4; D may be TRBD2 (5 bases). This CDR3 region has 17 residues. The V gene's germline CDR1 is SGHTA and CDR2 FQGTGA. The V and J ends lost 2 bases and 2 bases respectively, with 16 bases between them. The DNA for the CDR3 is TGTGCCAGCAGCTTATTACCCTTGGACGGGACCAAAAACATTCAGTACTTC. Amino acid sequence: CASSLLPLDGTKNIQYF.

This chain uses TRBV5-1 with TRBJ2-1; 11 bases are a match to TRBD2. There are 16 residues in the CDR3. V shed 1 base, J shed 4 bases, and the junction held 4 bases outside the gene matches. CDR1 and CDR2 (germline): SGHRS, YFSETQ. CDR3: CASSLSVAGGYNEQFF. The CDR3 coding sequence is TGCGCCAGCAGCTTGAGCGTAGCGGGAGGGTACAATGAGCAGTTCTTC.

This clone was observed once. The rearrangement uses TRBV7-9 and TRBJ1-2; 9 nucleotides line up with TRBD1. The J segment lost 6 bases and the V segment lost 5 bases, leaving 19 bases of the junction unmatched. The CDR3 loop spans 18 amino acids. Per germline, CDR1 SEHNR and CDR2 FQNEAQ (reference sequence). The CDR3 protein is CASSPLLGQGALTNGYTF. Here the CDR3 DNA reads TGTGCCAGCAGCCCCCTCCTGGGACAGGGTGCACTAACTAATGGCTACACCTTC.

The chain carries TRBV15 and TRBJ2-3, with D perhaps being TRBD1 or TRBD2 (5 bases each). Germline V gene lookup returns CDR1 LNHNV and CDR2 YYDKDF (reference sequence). The V end was cut by 3 bases, the J end by 8 bases, with 15 bases between. The CDR3 is 14 amino acids. CDR3 nucleotides: TGTGCCACCAGCAGGCTAAGGGACCCTCCTACGCAGTATTTT. It specifies CATSRLRDPPTQYF. Full variable domain (missing parts from reference TRBV15 and TRBJ2-3): DAMVIQNPRYQVTQFGKPVTLSCSQTLNHNVMYWYQQKSSQAPKLLFHYYDKDFNNEADTPDNFQSRRPNTSFCFLDIRSPGLGDTAMYLCATSRLRDPPTQYFGPGTRLTVL.

Concerning this clone: Other DNA sequences in this specimen translate into the identical CDR3. The V call is TRBV9, the J call TRBJ2-7; D call uncertain. Looked up from germline, CDR1 is SGDLS and CDR2 is YYNGEE. Trimming stripped 2 bases from V and 2 bases from J, with 8 bases between. The CDR3 consists of 13 residues. As DNA, the CDR3 is TGTGCCAGCAGCGTCGGGCCGACCTACGAGCAGTACTTC. Its protein is CASSVGPTYEQYF.

The gene calls are TRBV27 and TRBJ2-4, with 8 bases fitting TRBD2. The CDR3 sequence is 15 residues long. The V and J ends lost 4 bases and 11 bases, in that order; junction bases with no gene match: 13. Germline assignment: CDR1 MNHEY and CDR2 SMNVEV (reference sequence). CDR3 residues: CASSSPGLAGSFQYF. The CDR3 DNA follows: TGTGCCAGCAGTTCTCCGGGGCTAGCGGGTTCATTTCAGTACTTC.

The chain recombines TRBV6-6 with TRBJ2-7, with D tentatively TRBD1 or TRBD2 (5 bases each). Germline V gene lookup returns CDR1 MNHNY and CDR2 SVGAGI (reference sequence). CDR3 length equals 15 residues. Trimming pared 5 bases from V and 3 bases from J, leaving 17 bases between. As DNA, the CDR3 is TGTGCCAGCAGTGCCCCGGGACGGACCGACTACGAGCAGTACTTC. This codes for CASSAPGRTDYEQYF.

J is TRBJ1-2 and V is TRBV15, with D tentatively TRBD1 (5 bases). V lost 5 bases and J 3 bases, leaving 16 bases between the germline ends. Per the germline V gene, CDR1 is LNHNV and CDR2 is YYDKDF (reference sequence). The length of the CDR3 is 15 residues. The CDR3 sequence is CATSFGNLGDYGYTF. The CDR3 nucleotides read TGTGCCACCAGCTTTGGGAACCTGGGGGACTATGGCTACACCTTC.

The chain couples TRBV27 to TRBJ2-3, with a tentative D call TRBD2 (6 bases). Germline V gene lookup returns CDR1 MNHEY and CDR2 SMNVEV (reference sequence). This CDR3 is 13 amino acids long. Between the trimmed V and J ends, which lost 3 bases and 7 bases, there was a span of 11 bases. CDR3 in DNA: TGTGCCAGCAGTTTTACCGGGGGATATACGCAGTATTTT. As protein: CASSFTGGYTQYF.

The rearrangement uses TRBV9 and TRBJ2-2; 8 bases fit TRBD2. The CDR3 is 16 residues long. Per the germline V gene, CDR1 is SGDLS and CDR2 is YYNGEE. J gave up 6 bases and V 3 bases, and 10 bases lay outside the gene matches. The DNA of the CDR3 is TGTGCCAGCAGCGGGAGCGGGAGACTATTTCCCGGGGAGCTGTTTTTT. Its protein is CASSGSGRLFPGELFF.

The genes are TRBV5-4 and TRBJ2-7; D might be TRBD1 (5 bases). This CDR3 comprises 13 residues. From germline, CDR1 is SGHNT and CDR2 YYREEE (reference sequence). Trimming stripped 1 base from V and 7 bases from J, with 12 bases between. CDR3 nucleotide sequence: TGTGCCAGCAGCTTGCCAGGGATGTGGGAGCAGTACTTC. Protein product: CASSLPGMWEQYF.

This clone has only one observation. V gene TRBV4-1 combines with J gene TRBJ2-1, with a tentative D call TRBD2 (6 bases). From germline, CDR1 is MGHRA and CDR2 YSYEKL. Trimming pared 1 base from V and 0 bases from J, leaving 16 bases between. There are 18 residues in the CDR3. CDR3: CASSQGRISGSSYNEQFF. DNA of the CDR3: TGCGCCAGCAGCCAAGGACGGATTAGCGGAAGCTCCTACAATGAGCAGTTCTTC.